The following is a T cell receptor (beta chain) sequence with its context. CDR1 SGHNT and CDR2 YYREEE come from the germline V gene (reference sequence). Trimming cost V 4 bases and J 5 bases; bases outside gene matches: 11. The CDR3 spans 15 residues. This entry belongs to a study of shared clonotypes between healthy human individuals. Measured with immunoSEQ multiplex PCR; TCRdb has only the in-frame clones, and not every one. Of over 850,000 clones listed, approximately 78% are singletons. The rearrangement links TRBV5-4 to TRBJ2-5; 7 bases agree with TRBD2. Input material: memory CD4+ T cells from PBMCs. Subset noted: CD45RA-negative fraction. This TCR derives from a young man in good health. Some clones in this sample may be carry-over from other donors' samples. The CDR3 sequence is CASSAGTSVRETQYF. CDR3 sequence (DNA): TGTGCCAGCAGCGCCGGAACTAGCGTCCGGGAGACCCAGTACTTC.